Given below is one TCR beta chain in context. Its target is unknown. The sample comes from a study of cytomegalovirus exposure and HLA in healthy donors. Findings and limits, study-wide: In a later analysis, TCR beta V- and J-gene trimming showed a link to a missense DCLRE1C variant. Within an earlier analysis, most TCR beta V segments proved productive either about 90% or about 30% of the time.

Both 60 Vbeta primers and 13 Jbeta primers went into the PCR. This table comes from immunoSEQ multiplex PCR, and its TCRdb copy is limited to in-frame clones, with some not included. The sample includes about 140,000 clones, 60% to 80% of them seen just once. The CDR3 extends over 14 amino acids. Germline V gives CDR1 MNHNY, CDR2 SVGAGI (reference sequence). The V gene end was trimmed by 7 bases and the J gene end by 3 bases; junction bases not matched to a gene: 7. The rearrangement uses TRBV6-6 and TRBJ1-1; 8 bases map to TRBD1. The origin of this receptor is a male donor in good health and CMV-seronegative. Input material: PBMCs. The DNA for the CDR3 is TGTGCCAGCAACCCTCAGGGGGCGGACACTGAAGCTTTCTTT. Translating gives CASNPQGADTEAFF.